Here is one T cell receptor beta chain with its context. The sample comes from a study of blood T cell repertoires in COVID-19. Overall study: The United States, Italy and Spain provided the acute and convalescent COVID-19 samples. T cells, B-cell-depleted T cells, or PBMCs provided the cDNA or gDNA that served as material.

Source study methods: It was from reference gene primer amplification that nucleated cell counts were estimated. Here immunoSEQ multiplex PCR was the method, and the copy in TCRdb shows in-frame clones only, minus some. V and J calls plus clone size are reproduced from that table; the DNA served to infer D and trimming. The sample contains about 54,000 clones, roughly nine tenths of which appear only once. Germline assignment: CDR1 SNHLY and CDR2 FYNNEI. CDR3 length: 14 residues. Trimming pared 10 bases from V and 0 bases from J, leaving 13 bases between. This receptor was identified in an older woman with active or convalescent COVID-19. The source material was peripheral blood. The V gene is TRBV2, the J gene TRBJ1-5, with a possible D match to TRBD1 (6 bases). Here the CDR3 reads CATQGSYSNQPQHF. DNA of the CDR3: TGTGCCACACAGGGTTCGTATAGCAATCAGCCCCAGCATTTT.